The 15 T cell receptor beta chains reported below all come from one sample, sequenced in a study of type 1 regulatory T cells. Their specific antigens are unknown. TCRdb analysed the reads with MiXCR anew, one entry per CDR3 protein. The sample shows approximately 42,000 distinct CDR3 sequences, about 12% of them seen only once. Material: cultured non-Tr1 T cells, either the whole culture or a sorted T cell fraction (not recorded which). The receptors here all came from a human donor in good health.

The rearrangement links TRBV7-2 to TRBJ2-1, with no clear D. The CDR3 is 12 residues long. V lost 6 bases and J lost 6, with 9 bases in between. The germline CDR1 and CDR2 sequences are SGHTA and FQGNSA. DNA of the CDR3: TGTGCCAGCAGTACACACCGCAATGAGCAGTTCTTC. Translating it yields CASSTHRNEQFF. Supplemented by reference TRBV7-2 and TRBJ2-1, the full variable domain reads GAGVSQSPSNKVTEKGKDVELRCDPISGHTALYWYRQSLGQGLEFLIYFQGNSAPDKSGLPSDRFSAERTGGSVSTLTIQRTQQEDSAVYLCASSTHRNEQFFGPGTRLTVL.

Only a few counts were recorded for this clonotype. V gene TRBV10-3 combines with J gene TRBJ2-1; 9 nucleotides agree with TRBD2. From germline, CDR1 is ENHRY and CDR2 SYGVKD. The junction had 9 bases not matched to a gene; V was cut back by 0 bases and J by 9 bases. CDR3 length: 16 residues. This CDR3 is CAISESSGSIDGEQFF. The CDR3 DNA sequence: TGTGCCATCAGTGAGTCTAGCGGGAGTATTGATGGTGAGCAGTTCTTC.

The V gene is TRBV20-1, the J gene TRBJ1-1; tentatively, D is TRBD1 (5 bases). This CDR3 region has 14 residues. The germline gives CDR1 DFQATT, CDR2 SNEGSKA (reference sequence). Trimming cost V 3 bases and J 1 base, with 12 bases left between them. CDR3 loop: CSARNQGGNTEAFF. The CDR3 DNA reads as TGCAGTGCTAGGAACCAGGGCGGGAACACTGAAGCTTTCTTT.

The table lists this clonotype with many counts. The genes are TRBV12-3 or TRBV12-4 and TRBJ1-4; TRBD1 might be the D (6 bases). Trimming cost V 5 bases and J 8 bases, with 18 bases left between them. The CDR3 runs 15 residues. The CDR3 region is CASSPGGGGYEKLFF. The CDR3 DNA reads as TGTGCCAGCAGTCCCGGGGGAGGGGGATACGAAAAACTGTTTTTT.

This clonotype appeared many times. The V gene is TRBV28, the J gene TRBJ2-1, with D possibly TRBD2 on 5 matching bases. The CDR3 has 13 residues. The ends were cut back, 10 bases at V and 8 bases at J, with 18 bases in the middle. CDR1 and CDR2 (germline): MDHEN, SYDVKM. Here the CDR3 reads CAIYRGNGHEQFF. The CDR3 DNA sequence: TGTGCCATCTACCGGGGAAACGGCCATGAGCAGTTCTTC.

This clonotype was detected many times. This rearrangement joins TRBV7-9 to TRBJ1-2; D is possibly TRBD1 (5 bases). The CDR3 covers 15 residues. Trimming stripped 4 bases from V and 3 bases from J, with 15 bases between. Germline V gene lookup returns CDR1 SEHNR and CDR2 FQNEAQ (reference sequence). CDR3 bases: TGTGCCAGCAGCTCATCTACCGGGACGCACTATGGCTACACCTTC. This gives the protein CASSSSTGTHYGYTF.

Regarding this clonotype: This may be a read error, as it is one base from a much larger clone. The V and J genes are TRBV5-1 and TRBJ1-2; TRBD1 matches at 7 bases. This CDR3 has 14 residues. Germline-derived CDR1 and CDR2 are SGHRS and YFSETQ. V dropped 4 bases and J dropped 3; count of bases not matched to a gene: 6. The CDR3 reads CASSHWDSDYGYTF. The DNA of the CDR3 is TGCGCCAGCAGCCACTGGGACAGCGACTATGGCTACACCTTC.

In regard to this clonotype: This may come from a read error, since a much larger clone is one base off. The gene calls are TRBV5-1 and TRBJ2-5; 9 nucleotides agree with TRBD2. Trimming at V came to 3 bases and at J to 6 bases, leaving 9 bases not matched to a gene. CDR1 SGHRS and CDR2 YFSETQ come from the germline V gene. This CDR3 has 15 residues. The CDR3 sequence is CASSSVSGRRQTQYF. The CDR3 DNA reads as TGCGCCAGCAGCTCAGTTAGCGGGAGAAGACAGACCCAGTACTTC.

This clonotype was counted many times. CDR3 in DNA: TGCAGCGTTGCGACATTGAAAGACACTGAAGCTTTCTTT. Translated, it gives CSVATLKDTEAFF. This rearrangement joins TRBV29-1 to TRBJ1-1, with D hard to call. Germline CDR1 is SQVTM and CDR2 is ANQGSEA. This CDR3 is built from 13 residues. The V gene lost 4 bases and the J gene lost 3 bases, with 12 bases spanning the gap.

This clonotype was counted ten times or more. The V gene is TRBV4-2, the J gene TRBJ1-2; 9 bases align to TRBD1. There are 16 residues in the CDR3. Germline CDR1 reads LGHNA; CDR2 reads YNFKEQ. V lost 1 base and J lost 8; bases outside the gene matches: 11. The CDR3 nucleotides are TGTGCCAGCAGCCAAGCAACCGGGACAGGGTCTTTGGGCTACACCTTC. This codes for CASSQATGTGSLGYTF.

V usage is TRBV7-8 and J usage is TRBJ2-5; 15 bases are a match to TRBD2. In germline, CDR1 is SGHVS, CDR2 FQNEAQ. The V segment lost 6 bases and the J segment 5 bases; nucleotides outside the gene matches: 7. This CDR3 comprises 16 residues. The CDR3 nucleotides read TGTGCCAGCAGACCCGGACTAGCGGGAGGGCAGGAGACCCAGTACTTC. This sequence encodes CASRPGLAGGQETQYF.

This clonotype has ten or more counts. The CDR3 loop is CSAALNEQFF. The CDR3 DNA follows: TGCAGTGCCGCCTTAAATGAGCAGTTCTTC. The gene calls are TRBV20-1 and TRBJ2-1; D is unresolved. This CDR3 spans 10 amino acids. Germline V gene sequence: CDR1 DFQATT, CDR2 SNEGSKA (reference sequence). Trimming left V 6 bases short and J 7 bases short, with 7 bases between.

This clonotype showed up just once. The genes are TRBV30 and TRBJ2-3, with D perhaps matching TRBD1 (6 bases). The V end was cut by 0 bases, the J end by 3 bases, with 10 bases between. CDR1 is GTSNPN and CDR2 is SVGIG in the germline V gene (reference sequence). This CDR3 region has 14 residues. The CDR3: CAWSVQGGTDTQYF. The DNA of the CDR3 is TGTGCCTGGAGTGTACAGGGTGGTACAGATACGCAGTATTTT.

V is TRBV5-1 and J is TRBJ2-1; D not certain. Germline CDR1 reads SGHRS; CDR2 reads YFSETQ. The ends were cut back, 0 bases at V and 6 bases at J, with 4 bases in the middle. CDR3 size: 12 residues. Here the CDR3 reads CASSLGGNEQFF. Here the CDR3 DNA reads TGCGCCAGCAGCTTGGGGGGCAATGAGCAGTTCTTC.

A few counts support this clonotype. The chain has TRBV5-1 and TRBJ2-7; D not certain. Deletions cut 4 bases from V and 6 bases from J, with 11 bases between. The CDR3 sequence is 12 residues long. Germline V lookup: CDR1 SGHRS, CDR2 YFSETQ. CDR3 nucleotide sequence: TGCGCCAGCAGCCCGGATCCCCCCGAGCAGTACTTC. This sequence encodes CASSPDPPEQYF.